This T cell receptor (beta chain) was sequenced during a study of beta chain features in type 1 diabetes (dated 2018 in TCRdb). About the investigation overall: Mean age, gender distribution, total cell number and subset yield did not differ between patients and healthy donors. Regulatory and stem cell-like memory subsets were obtained from only 8 patients and about 8 healthy donors, while naive and central memory subsets were obtained from all 28 donors. Across all samples, fewer than 110,000,000 sorted cells were examined, and cell number per subset correlated strongly with RNA yield. In the study, recently diagnosed type 1 diabetes patients and matched healthy donors were compared on the TCRB repertoires of their sorted circulating CD4+ T cell subsets.

The germline V gene gives CDR1 as SGHRS and CDR2 as YFSETQ. From the cysteine up to the phenylalanine, the CDR3 has a length of 15 residues. Solely the CDR3 DNA is kept, with 45 bases framed from the first base. For this chain, trimming is 4 bases at the V end and 2 bases at the J end, and the number of junction bases without a gene match is 8. Broader findings and caveats from the paper: Type 1 diabetes patients showed a moderate but significant shortening of TCRB CDR3 length in all four CD4+ subsets. Because the HLA sub-analyses included only small numbers of individuals, any influence of HLA type on TCRB rearrangement was left unresolved. At VDJ recombination sites, type 1 diabetes patients had fewer insertions and more deleted nucleotides, which implies abnormalities in thymic rearrangement. Shorter templates might be favored by PCR, yet because patient and control samples were amplified and corrected together, any such skew would affect both groups equally. The naive, central memory and regulatory TCRB repertoires appeared to resemble one another more closely among patients than among healthy donors. Because cDNA rather than genomic DNA was sequenced, highly expressing activated cells could have been over-represented, although no difference in activation and CD3 levels was found between groups.

The entire isolated RNA was reverse transcribed using the High Capacity cDNA Reverse Transcription Kit, and thus expressed TCRB transcripts were sequenced. Naive, central memory and regulatory T cell samples underwent deep immunoSEQ sequencing, averaging roughly 3.5 million total reads per sample. After sorted cells were lysed in RLT buffer, RNA was extracted with DNase-treated RNeasy Micro or Mini kits, with the choice depending on cell number. To prevent cross-contamination, every cell subset was processed on its own, while patient and healthy donor samples were processed together. The immunoSEQ multiplex PCR was used to amplify TCRB sequences from cDNA, generating 87-bp fragments that spanned the CDR3 region. Sequencing of the amplicons was performed on the Illumina HiSeq platform. The paper's data handling went like this. PCR bias was computationally corrected using synthetic template baselines, reads within Hamming distance 2 were collapsed, and singletons that could not be merged were discarded. Reads were aligned to IMGT to assign V, D and J genes, CDR3 length, and insertions or deletions at six rearrangement sites. Within each subset, clonotype counts were normalized to the number of sorted cells before true diversity and Gini coefficients were calculated with the tcR R package. Repertoire sharing was quantified using the overlap coefficient calculated on TCRB nucleotide sequences. Out-of-frame TCRB sequences from naive cells were analyzed to stand in for the pre-selection repertoire. Held by TCRdb, this immuneACCESS table contains in-frame sequences only and omits some clones. Under half of the omission traces to an unresolved V gene where checked; the cause of the rest is unknown. Clonal size and the V and J genes are those of that table, whereas D and trimming came from the DNA. Within this sample are around 400,000 clones, with less than 15% of them counted one time only. The top ten constitute more than 0.015% of the sample.

Regarding this clone: The antigen this receptor binds is unknown. Per-nucleotide qualities are absent, and no much larger clonotype sits a single base away.

Each donor gave one peripheral blood draw, approximately 120 mL on average, collected into heparinised tubes. Naive, central memory, regulatory and stem cell-like memory CD4+ T cells were sorted on a BD FACSAria II using a panel including CD45RO, CCR7, CD25, CD127, CD95 and CD27. All sorted populations exceeded 95% purity. PBMCs were separated immediately by Lymphoprep density gradient centrifugation and were stained directly, without being cultured. So that batch effects would be minimized, each experiment stained and sorted samples in pairs, pairing one healthy donor with one patient. This clonotype was obtained from a young woman in good health. The chain links TRBV5-1 with TRBJ2-5; 7 bases in between match TRBD1. What was sequenced was naive CD4+ T cells from blood. The cell subset or site label, read with the paper, signifies: true naive CD4+ T cells. The CDR3 region has the sequence CASSPRQGRQETQYF. The sequenced DNA: TGCGCCAGCAGCCCAAGACAGGGCAGGCAAGAGACCCAGTACTTC.